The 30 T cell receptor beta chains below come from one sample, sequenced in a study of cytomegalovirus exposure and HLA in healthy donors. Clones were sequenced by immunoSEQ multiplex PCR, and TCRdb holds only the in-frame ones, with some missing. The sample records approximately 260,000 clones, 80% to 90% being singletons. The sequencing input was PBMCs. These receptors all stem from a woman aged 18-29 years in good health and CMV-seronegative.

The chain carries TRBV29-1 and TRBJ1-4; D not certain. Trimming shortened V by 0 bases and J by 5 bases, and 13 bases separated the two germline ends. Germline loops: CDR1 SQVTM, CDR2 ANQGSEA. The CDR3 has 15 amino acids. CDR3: CSVEDLTRFNEKLFF. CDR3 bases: TGCAGCGTTGAAGATCTAACCCGTTTCAATGAAAAACTGTTTTTT.

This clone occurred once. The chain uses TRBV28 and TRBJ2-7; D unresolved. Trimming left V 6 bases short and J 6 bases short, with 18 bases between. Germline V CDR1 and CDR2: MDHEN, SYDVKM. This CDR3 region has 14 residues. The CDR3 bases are TGTGCCAGCAGCTCCTCCCCCCCTTCGGGCGAGCAGTACTTC. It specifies CASSSSPPSGEQYF.

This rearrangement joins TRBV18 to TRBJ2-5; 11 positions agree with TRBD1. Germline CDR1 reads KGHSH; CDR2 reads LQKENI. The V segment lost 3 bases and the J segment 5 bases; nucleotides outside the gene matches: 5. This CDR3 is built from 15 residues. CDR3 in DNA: TGTGCCAGCTCACCGGGACAGGGGGTTTGGGAGACCCAGTACTTC. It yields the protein CASSPGQGVWETQYF. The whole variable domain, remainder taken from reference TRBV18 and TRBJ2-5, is NAGVMQNPRHLVRRRGQEARLRCSPMKGHSHVYWYRQLPEEGLKFMVYLQKENIIDESGMPKERFSAEFPKEGPSILRIQQVVRGDSAAYFCASSPGQGVWETQYFGPGTRLLVL.

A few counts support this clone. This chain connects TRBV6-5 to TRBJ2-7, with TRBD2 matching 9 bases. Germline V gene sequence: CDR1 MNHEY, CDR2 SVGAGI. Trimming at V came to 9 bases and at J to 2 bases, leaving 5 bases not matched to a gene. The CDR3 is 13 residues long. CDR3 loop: CARAGGLTYEQYF. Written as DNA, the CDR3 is TGTGCCAGGGCGGGGGGGCTTACCTACGAGCAGTACTTC.

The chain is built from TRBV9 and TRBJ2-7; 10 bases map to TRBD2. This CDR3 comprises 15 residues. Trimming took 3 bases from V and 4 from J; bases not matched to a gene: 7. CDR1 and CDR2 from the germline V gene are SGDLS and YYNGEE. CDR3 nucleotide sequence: TGTGCCAGCAGCGGGGATAGCGGGAGGTTTTACGAGCAGTACTTC. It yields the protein CASSGDSGRFYEQYF.

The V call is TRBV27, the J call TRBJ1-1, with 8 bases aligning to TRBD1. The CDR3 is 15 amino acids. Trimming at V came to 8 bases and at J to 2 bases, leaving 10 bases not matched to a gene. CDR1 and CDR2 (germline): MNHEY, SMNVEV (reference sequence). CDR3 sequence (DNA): TGTGCCAGCGGGACAGGCGCGCTTTTAAACACTGAAGCTTTCTTT. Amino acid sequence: CASGTGALLNTEAFF.

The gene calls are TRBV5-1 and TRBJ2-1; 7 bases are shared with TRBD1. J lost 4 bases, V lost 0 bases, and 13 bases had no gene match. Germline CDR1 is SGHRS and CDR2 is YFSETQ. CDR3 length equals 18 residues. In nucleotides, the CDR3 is TGCGCCAGCAGCTTGGCCTCCTTGCTGGGACAGAAGTACAATGAGCAGTTCTTC. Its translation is CASSLASLLGQKYNEQFF.

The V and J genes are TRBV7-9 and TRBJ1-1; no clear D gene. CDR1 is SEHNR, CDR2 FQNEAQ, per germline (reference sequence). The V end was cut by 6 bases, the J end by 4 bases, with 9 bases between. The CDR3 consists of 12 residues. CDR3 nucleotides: TGTGCCAGCAGGGTGTGGAGCACTGAAGCTTTCTTT. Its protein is CASRVWSTEAFF.

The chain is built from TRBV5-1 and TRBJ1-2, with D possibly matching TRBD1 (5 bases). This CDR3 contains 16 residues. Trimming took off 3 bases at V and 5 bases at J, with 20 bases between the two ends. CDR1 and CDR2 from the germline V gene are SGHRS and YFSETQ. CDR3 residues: CASSWGDGKTPYGYTF. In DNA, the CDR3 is TGCGCCAGCAGCTGGGGGGATGGGAAAACACCATATGGCTACACCTTC.

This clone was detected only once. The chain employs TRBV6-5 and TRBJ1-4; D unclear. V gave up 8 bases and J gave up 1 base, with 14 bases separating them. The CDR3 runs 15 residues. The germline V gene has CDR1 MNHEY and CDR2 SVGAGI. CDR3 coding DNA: TGTGCCAGCGCTCACGGAGGTGGAACTAATGAAAAACTGTTTTTT. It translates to CASAHGGGTNEKLFF.

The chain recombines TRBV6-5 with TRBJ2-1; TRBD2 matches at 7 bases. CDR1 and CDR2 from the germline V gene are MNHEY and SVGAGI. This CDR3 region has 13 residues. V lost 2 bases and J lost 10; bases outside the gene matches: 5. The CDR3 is CASSYATSYEQFF. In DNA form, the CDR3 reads TGTGCCAGCAGTTACGCGACTAGCTACGAGCAGTTCTTC.

The CDR3 nucleotides are TGTGCCAGCAGCTTAGGGGCCTTGGGGGCAGGGGAGATGGATGGCTACACCTTC. As protein: CASSLGALGAGEMDGYTF. The chain links TRBV7-8 to TRBJ1-2; possibly TRBD1 for D (6 bases). V shed 1 base and J shed 6 bases, with 24 bases lying between them. Per the germline V gene, CDR1 is SGHVS and CDR2 is FQNEAQ. CDR3 size: 18 residues.

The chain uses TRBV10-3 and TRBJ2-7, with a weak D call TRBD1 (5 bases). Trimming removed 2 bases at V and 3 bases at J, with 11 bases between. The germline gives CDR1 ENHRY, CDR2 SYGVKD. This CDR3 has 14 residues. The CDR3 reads CAISEAQAYYEQYF. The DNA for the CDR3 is TGTGCCATCAGTGAGGCACAGGCCTACTACGAGCAGTACTTC.

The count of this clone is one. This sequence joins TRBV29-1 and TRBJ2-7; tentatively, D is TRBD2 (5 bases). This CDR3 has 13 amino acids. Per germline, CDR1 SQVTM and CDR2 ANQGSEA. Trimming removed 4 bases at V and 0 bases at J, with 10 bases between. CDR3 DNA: TGCAGCGTTGGTTCGGGGAGCTCCTACGAGCAGTACTTC. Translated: CSVGSGSSYEQYF.

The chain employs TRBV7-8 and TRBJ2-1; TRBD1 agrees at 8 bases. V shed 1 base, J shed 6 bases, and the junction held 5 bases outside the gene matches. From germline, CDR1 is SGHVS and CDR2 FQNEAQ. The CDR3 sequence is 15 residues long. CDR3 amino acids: CASSLVQGEANEQFF. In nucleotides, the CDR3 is TGTGCCAGCAGCTTAGTACAGGGGGAGGCCAATGAGCAGTTCTTC.

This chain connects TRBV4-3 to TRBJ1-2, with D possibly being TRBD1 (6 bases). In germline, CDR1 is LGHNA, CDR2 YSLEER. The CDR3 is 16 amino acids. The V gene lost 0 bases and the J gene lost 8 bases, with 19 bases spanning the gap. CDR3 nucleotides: TGCGCCAGCAGCCAAGAAACTGGACAGTTGGGCGTAGGCTACACCTTC. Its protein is CASSQETGQLGVGYTF.

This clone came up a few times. CDR3 protein: CASSQDLTGGTNEKLFF. The CDR3 DNA follows: TGTGCCAGCAGCCAAGATCTGACAGGTGGCACTAATGAAAAACTGTTTTTT. The V call is TRBV4-2, the J call TRBJ1-4; possible D gene TRBD1, 6 bases. The germline V gene encodes CDR1 LGHNA and CDR2 YNFKEQ. The CDR3 length is 17 residues. Trimming pared 0 bases from V and 2 bases from J, leaving 13 bases between.

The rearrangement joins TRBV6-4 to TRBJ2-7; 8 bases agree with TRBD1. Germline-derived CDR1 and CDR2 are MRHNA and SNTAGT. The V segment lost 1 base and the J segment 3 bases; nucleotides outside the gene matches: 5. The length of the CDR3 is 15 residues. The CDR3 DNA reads TGTGCCAGCAGTGACTGGCCAGGGGGCGTCTACGAGCAGTACTTC. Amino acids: CASSDWPGGVYEQYF.

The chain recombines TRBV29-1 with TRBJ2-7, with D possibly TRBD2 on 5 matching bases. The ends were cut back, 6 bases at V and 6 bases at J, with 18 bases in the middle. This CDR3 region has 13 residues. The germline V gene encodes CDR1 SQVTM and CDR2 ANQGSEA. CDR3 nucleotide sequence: TGCAGCGTCGCCGGGAAGGTGACGGGCGAGCAGTACTTC. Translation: CSVAGKVTGEQYF.

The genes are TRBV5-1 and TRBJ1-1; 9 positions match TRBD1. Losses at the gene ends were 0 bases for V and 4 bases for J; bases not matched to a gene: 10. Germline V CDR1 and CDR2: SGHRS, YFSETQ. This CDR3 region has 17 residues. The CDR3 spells CASSLAGTGWGGTEAFF. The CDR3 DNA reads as TGCGCCAGCAGCTTGGCCGGGACAGGGTGGGGAGGCACTGAAGCTTTCTTT. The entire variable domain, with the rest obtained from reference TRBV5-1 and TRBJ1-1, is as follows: KAGVTQTPRYLIKTRGQQVTLSCSPISGHRSVSWYQQTPGQGLQFLFEYFSETQRNKGNFPGRFSGRQFSNSRSEMNVSTLELGDSALYLCASSLAGTGWGGTEAFFGQGTRLTVV.

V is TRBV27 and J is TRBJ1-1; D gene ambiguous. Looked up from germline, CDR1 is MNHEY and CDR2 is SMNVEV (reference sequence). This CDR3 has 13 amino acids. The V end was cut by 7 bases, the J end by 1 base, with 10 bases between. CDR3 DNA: TGTGCCAGCACGACGGGAACGAACACTGAAGCTTTCTTT. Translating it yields CASTTGTNTEAFF.

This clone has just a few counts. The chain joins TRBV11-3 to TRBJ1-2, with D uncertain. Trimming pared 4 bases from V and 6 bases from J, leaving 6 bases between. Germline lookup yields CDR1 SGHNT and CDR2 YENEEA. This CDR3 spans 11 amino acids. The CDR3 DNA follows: TGTGCCAGCAGCTACGGGGATGGCTACACCTTC. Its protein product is CASSYGDGYTF.

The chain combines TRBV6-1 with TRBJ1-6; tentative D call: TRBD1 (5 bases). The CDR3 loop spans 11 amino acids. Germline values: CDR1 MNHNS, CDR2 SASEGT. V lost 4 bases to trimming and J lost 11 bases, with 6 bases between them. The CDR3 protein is CASSAGTPLHF. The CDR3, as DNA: TGTGCCAGCAGTGCAGGGACACCCCTCCACTTT.

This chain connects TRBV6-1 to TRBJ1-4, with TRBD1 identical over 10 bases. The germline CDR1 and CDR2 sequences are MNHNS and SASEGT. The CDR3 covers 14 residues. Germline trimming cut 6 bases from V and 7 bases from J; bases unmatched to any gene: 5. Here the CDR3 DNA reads TGTGCCAGCAGAGACAGGGGGCTCGGTGAAAAACTGTTTTTT. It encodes CASRDRGLGEKLFF.

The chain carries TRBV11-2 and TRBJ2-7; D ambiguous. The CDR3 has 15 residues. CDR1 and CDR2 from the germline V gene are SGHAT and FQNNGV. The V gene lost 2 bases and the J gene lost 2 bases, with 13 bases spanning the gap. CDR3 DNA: TGTGCCAGCAGCTTACGTCAGTCCTCGACCTACGAGCAGTACTTC. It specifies CASSLRQSSTYEQYF.

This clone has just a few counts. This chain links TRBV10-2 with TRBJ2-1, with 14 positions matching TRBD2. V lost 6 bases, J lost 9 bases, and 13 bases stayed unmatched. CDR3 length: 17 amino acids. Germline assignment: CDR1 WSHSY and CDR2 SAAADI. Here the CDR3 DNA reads TGCGCCAGCAGACAAGCTACGGGACTAGCGGGAGCGGTTGAGCAGTTCTTC. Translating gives CASRQATGLAGAVEQFF.

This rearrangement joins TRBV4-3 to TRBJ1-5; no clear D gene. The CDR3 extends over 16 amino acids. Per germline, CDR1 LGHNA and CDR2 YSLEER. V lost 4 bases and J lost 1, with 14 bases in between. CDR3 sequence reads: CASSPSGVRSNQPQHF. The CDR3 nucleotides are TGCGCCAGCAGCCCAAGCGGGGTCCGGAGCAATCAGCCCCAGCATTTT.

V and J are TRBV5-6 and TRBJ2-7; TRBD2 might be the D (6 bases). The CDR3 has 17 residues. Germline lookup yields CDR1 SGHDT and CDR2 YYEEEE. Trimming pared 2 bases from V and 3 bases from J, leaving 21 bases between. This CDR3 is CASSFFEGSGFGYEQYF. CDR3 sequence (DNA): TGTGCCAGCAGCTTTTTCGAGGGGAGCGGGTTTGGCTACGAGCAGTACTTC.

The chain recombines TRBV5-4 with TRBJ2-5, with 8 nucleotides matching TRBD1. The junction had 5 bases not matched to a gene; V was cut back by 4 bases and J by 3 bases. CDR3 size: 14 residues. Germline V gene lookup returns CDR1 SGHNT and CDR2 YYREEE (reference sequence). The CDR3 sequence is CASSVTGAKETQYF. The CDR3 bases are TGTGCCAGCAGCGTGACAGGGGCGAAAGAGACCCAGTACTTC.

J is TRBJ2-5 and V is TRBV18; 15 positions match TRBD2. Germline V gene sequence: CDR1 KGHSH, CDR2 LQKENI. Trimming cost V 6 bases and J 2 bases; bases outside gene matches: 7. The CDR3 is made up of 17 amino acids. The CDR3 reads CASSLGLAGGHQETQYF. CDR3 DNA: TGTGCCAGCTCCCTTGGACTAGCGGGAGGGCATCAAGAGACCCAGTACTTC.